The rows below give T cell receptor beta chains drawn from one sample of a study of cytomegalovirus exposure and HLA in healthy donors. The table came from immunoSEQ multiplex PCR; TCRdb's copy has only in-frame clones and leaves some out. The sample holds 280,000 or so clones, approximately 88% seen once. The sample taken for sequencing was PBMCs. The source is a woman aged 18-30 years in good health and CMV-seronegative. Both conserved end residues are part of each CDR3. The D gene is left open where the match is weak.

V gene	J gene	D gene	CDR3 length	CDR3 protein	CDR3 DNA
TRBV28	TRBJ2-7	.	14	CASSLSLNYYEQYF	TGTGCCAGCAGTTTATCCCTCAACTACTACGAGCAGTACTTC
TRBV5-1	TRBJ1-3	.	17	CASSLEAGPPSGNTIYF	TGCGCCAGCAGCTTGGAGGCAGGGCCTCCCTCTGGAAACACCATATATTTT
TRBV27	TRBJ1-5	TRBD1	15	CASSSDRALNQPQHF	TGTGCCAGCAGTTCCGACAGGGCCCTAAATCAGCCCCAGCATTTT
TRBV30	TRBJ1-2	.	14	CAWSGRGRNYGYTF	TGTGCCTGGAGTGGGAGGGGCAGAAACTATGGCTACACCTTC
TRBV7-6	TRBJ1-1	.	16	CASSLEVGRGNTEAFF	TGTGCCAGCAGCTTAGAAGTAGGCAGGGGGAACACTGAAGCTTTCTTT
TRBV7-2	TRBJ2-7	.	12	CASSLVEREQYF	TGTGCCAGCAGCTTAGTGGAGCGGGAGCAGTACTTC
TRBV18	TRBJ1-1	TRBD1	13	CASSSRDRGHEVF	TGTGCCAGCTCGTCCCGGGACAGGGGGCACGAGGTCTTT
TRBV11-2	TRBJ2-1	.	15	CASSLVASSYNEQFF	TGTGCCAGCAGCTTAGTTGCTAGCTCCTACAATGAGCAGTTCTTC
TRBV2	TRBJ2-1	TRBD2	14	CASAELAGDQEQFF	TGTGCCAGCGCTGAGCTAGCGGGAGATCAGGAGCAGTTCTTC
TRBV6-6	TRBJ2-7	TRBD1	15	CASSTGTGNFNEQYF	TGTGCCAGCAGTACCGGGACAGGGAATTTCAACGAGCAGTACTTC
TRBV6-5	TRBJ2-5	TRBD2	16	CASSYGTSGIQETQYF	TGTGCCAGCAGTTACGGGACTAGCGGGATCCAAGAGACCCAGTACTTC